What follows are 23 T cell receptor beta chains derived from one specimen sequenced in a study of blood T cells in healthy people across ages. For the second PCR, which ran for about 7 to 11 cycles, a sample-barcoded 5' primer and a J-beta primer mix were used. In TCRdb, the 5' RACE reads were re-called with MiXCR into one record per CDR3 protein. The sample holds about 1,600,000 distinct CDR3 sequences, 35% to 45% seen once. The material sequenced was blood. These receptors were collected from a woman under 30 in good health.

The chain has TRBV6-5 and TRBJ2-3; 11 positions match TRBD2. V was pared by 4 bases and J by 2 bases, with 2 bases of the junction left unmatched. The CDR3 covers 15 residues. CDR1 is MNHEY and CDR2 is SVGAGI in the germline V gene. This CDR3 is CASSSSGGNTDTQYF. The CDR3 DNA follows: TGTGCCAGCAGTTCTAGCGGGGGGAACACAGATACGCAGTATTTT.

The chain uses TRBV3-1 and TRBJ1-6; unclear D gene. V was cut by 3 bases and J by 0 bases, with 9 bases left in between. This CDR3 is built from 16 residues. Per the germline V gene, CDR1 is LGHDT and CDR2 is YNNKEL (reference sequence). CDR3 region: CASSHVQSSYNSPLHF. CDR3 coding DNA: TGTGCCAGCAGCCATGTACAGAGCTCCTATAATTCACCCCTCCACTTT.

V usage is TRBV18 and J usage is TRBJ2-3, with TRBD1 as a possible D gene (6 bases). V was clipped by 5 bases and J by 4 bases, with 13 bases between them. This CDR3 is built from 14 residues. Germline V gene data show CDR1 as KGHSH and CDR2 as LQKENI. The CDR3 DNA reads as TGTGCCAGCTCAGCATTCAGGGGCCCAGATACGCAGTATTTT. The encoded protein is CASSAFRGPDTQYF.

About this clonotype itself: An end of the junction differs from the germline gene, which may be a read error. J is TRBJ2-3 and V is TRBV2; no reliable D call. The CDR3 extends over 14 amino acids. Germline V gene data show CDR1 as SNHLY and CDR2 as FYNNEI. The DNA for the CDR3 is TGTACCAGCAGCAAGCAGGAAGGCTCAGATACGCAGTATTTT. Protein: CTSSKQEGSDTQYF.

This chain connects TRBV6-5 to TRBJ1-1; D is possibly TRBD1 (5 bases). The CDR3 consists of 14 residues. The ends were cut back, 0 bases at V and 5 bases at J, with 10 bases in the middle. Germline V gene lookup returns CDR1 MNHEY and CDR2 SVGAGI. The CDR3 sequence is CASSYSAGATEAFF. CDR3 coding DNA: TGTGCCAGCAGTTACTCTGCCGGGGCGACTGAAGCTTTCTTT.

There are a few counts of this clonotype. The chain carries TRBV29-1 and TRBJ1-1, with D uncertain. With 4 bases removed from V and 7 bases from J, the gap between germline ends came to 10 bases. The CDR3 consists of 11 residues. In germline, CDR1 is SQVTM, CDR2 ANQGSEA. The DNA of the CDR3 is TGCAGCGTTGGGTTTCGGGATGAAGCTTTCTTT. This gives the protein CSVGFRDEAFF.

The chain joins TRBV12-3 or TRBV12-4 to TRBJ2-7; 15 bases map to TRBD2. There are 16 residues in the CDR3. V was pared by 8 bases and J by 7 bases, with 12 bases of the junction left unmatched. The CDR3 here is CASGRTSGGGYNEQYF. The DNA for the CDR3 is TGTGCCAGCGGTAGGACTAGCGGGGGGGGTTACAATGAGCAGTACTTC.

The J gene is TRBJ2-1, the V gene TRBV7-2; 13 bases map to TRBD2. The CDR3 loop spans 18 amino acids. Trimming took 1 base from V and 4 from J; bases not matched to a gene: 7. Germline assignment: CDR1 SGHTA and CDR2 FQGNSA. CDR3 region: CASSLVWTSGGLYNEQFF. In nucleotides, the CDR3 is TGTGCCAGCAGCTTAGTTTGGACTAGCGGGGGACTATACAATGAGCAGTTCTTC. Complete variable domain (other parts from reference TRBV7-2 and TRBJ2-1): GAGVSQSPSNKVTEKGKDVELRCDPISGHTALYWYRQSLGQGLEFLIYFQGNSAPDKSGLPSDRFSAERTGGSVSTLTIQRTQQEDSAVYLCASSLVWTSGGLYNEQFFGPGTRLTVL.

This sequence joins TRBV20-1 and TRBJ1-2; D call uncertain. Germline V gene data show CDR1 as DFQATT and CDR2 as SNEGSKA (reference sequence). The CDR3 covers 15 residues. Deletions cut 0 bases from V and 3 bases from J, with 14 bases between. The CDR3 coding sequence is TGCAGTGCTAGAGATACCTGCGGGCATCACTATGGCTACACCTTC. It encodes CSARDTCGHHYGYTF.

The chain couples TRBV7-2 to TRBJ2-7; TRBD2 matches at 9 bases. V lost 4 bases to trimming and J lost 4 bases; unmatched junction nucleotides: 8. The CDR3 sequence is 15 residues long. Germline CDR1 is SGHTA and CDR2 is FQGNSA. The CDR3 here is CASSSNSGSVYEQYF. As DNA, the CDR3 is TGTGCCAGCAGCTCGAATAGCGGGAGTGTGTACGAGCAGTACTTC.

This clonotype was observed at least ten times. V is TRBV10-3 and J is TRBJ2-1; the match to TRBD2 covers 11 bases. The V segment lost 2 bases and the J segment 1 base; nucleotides outside the gene matches: 1. The CDR3 is 16 amino acids. Germline V lookup: CDR1 ENHRY, CDR2 SYGVKD. The CDR3 coding sequence is TGTGCCATCAGTGAGGTAGCGGGAGGGTCCTACAATGAGCAGTTCTTC. Amino acid sequence: CAISEVAGGSYNEQFF.

This clonotype showed up just a few times. This chain joins TRBV6-2 or TRBV6-3 and TRBJ2-1; a weak D match, TRBD1 (5 bases). With the DNA end fitting TRBJ2-7 better, the J assignment may be wrong. The germline gives CDR1 MNHEY, CDR2 SVGEGT. The CDR3 has 16 residues. DNA for the CDR3: TGTGCCAGCAGTTACGTCAGGGTCATCTCCTACAATGAGCAGTACTTC. Residues: CASSYVRVISYNEQYF.

The genes are TRBV15 and TRBJ2-7, with 8 bases that match TRBD1. The CDR3 loop spans 15 amino acids. Germline V gives CDR1 LNHNV, CDR2 YYDKDF (reference sequence). V shed 2 bases, J shed 7 bases, and the junction held 10 bases outside the gene matches. The CDR3 spells CATSRSGQAYNEQYF. CDR3 DNA: TGTGCCACCAGCAGATCGGGACAGGCCTACAATGAGCAGTACTTC.

A word on this clonotype: A single base separates this from a much larger clone, so it may be a read error. The chain uses TRBV5-6 and TRBJ2-3; 9 bases are a match to TRBD1. Germline V CDR1 and CDR2: SGHDT, YYEEEE. The CDR3 has 13 amino acids. The CDR3 DNA sequence: TGTGCCAGCAGCTGGGACAGGGCAGAGACGCAGTATTTT. Translated, it gives CASSWDRAETQYF. Based on the CDR3 plus reference TRBV5-6 and TRBJ2-3, the full variable domain is DAGVTQSPTHLIKTRGQQVTLRCSPKSGHDTVSWYQQALGQGPQFIFQYYEEEERQRGNFPDRFSGHQFPNYSSELNVNALLLGDSALYLCASSWDRAETQYFGPGTRLTVL.

This clonotype has a handful of counts. The V and J genes are TRBV6-5 and TRBJ2-7, with D uncertain. Germline V gene data show CDR1 as MNHEY and CDR2 as SVGAGI. Trimming pared 7 bases from V and 7 bases from J, leaving 17 bases between. This CDR3 has 13 residues. CDR3 amino acids: CASIGDASGEQYF. In DNA form, the CDR3 reads TGTGCCAGCATCGGAGATGCTTCCGGGGAGCAGTACTTC.

V usage is TRBV3-1 and J usage is TRBJ2-7; possibly TRBD2 for D (5 bases). The CDR3 runs to 16 residues. Trimming took off 2 bases at V and 0 bases at J, with 14 bases between the two ends. Germline V gene data show CDR1 as LGHDT and CDR2 as YNNKEL (reference sequence). CDR3 coding DNA: TGTGCCAGCAGCCAAATGCCAGCGGTTAACTCCTACGAGCAGTACTTC. Translating it yields CASSQMPAVNSYEQYF.

This clonotype was seen a handful of times. This chain joins TRBV7-9 and TRBJ2-1, with no clear D. Germline V gives CDR1 SEHNR, CDR2 FQNEAQ (reference sequence). The CDR3 consists of 14 residues. V was clipped by 7 bases and J by 0 bases, with 10 bases between them. The chain's CDR3 is CASTPQNSYNEQFF. In nucleotides, the CDR3 is TGTGCCAGCACCCCCCAGAACTCCTACAATGAGCAGTTCTTC.

The CDR3 loop reads CSAKQSKNTEAFF. The CDR3 DNA is TGCAGTGCTAAGCAGTCAAAGAACACTGAAGCTTTCTTT. The chain recombines TRBV20-1 with TRBJ1-1; D call uncertain. The CDR3 sequence is 13 residues long. V gave up 4 bases and J gave up 1 base, with 10 bases separating them. Germline V gene data show CDR1 as DFQATT and CDR2 as SNEGSKA (reference sequence).

This chain connects TRBV2 to TRBJ2-1; possible D gene TRBD1, 6 bases. Trimming removed 6 bases from V and 14 bases from J, with 23 bases in between. Germline V gene sequence: CDR1 SNHLY, CDR2 FYNNEI. The length of the CDR3 is 14 residues. CDR3 DNA sequence: TGTGCCAGCAGACAGGGAGACCTTTACAATGATGAGTTCTTC. Its protein is CASRQGDLYNDEFF. Full variable domain (remainder filled in from reference TRBV2 and TRBJ2-1): EPEVTQTPSHQVTQMGQEVILRCVPISNHLYFYWYRQILGQKVEFLVSFYNNEISEKSEIFDDQFSVERPDGSNFTLKIRSTKLEDSAMYFCASRQGDLYNDEFFGPGTRLTVL.

The genes are TRBV9 and TRBJ1-1; D remains unclear. V lost 0 bases to trimming and J lost 3 bases, with 12 bases between them. In germline, CDR1 is SGDLS, CDR2 YYNGEE. The CDR3 extends over 15 amino acids. This CDR3 reads CASSVATGFDTEAFF. The DNA of the CDR3 is TGTGCCAGCAGCGTAGCTACCGGGTTCGACACTGAAGCTTTCTTT.

A few counts support this clonotype. The chain has TRBV28 and TRBJ2-7; D perhaps matches TRBD1 (6 bases). V was trimmed by 4 bases and J by 0 bases, leaving 13 bases between them. Looked up from germline, CDR1 is MDHEN and CDR2 is SYDVKM. The CDR3 loop spans 15 amino acids. The DNA of the CDR3 is TGTGCCAGCAGTTCCGGGACACCGAGCTCCTACGAGCAGTACTTC. Residues: CASSSGTPSSYEQYF.

The sample holds a few counts of this clonotype. The CDR3 nucleotides read TGTGCCAGCAGTCCCCCCGCGGGACCCAGCTCCTACAATGAGCAGTTCTTC. Translation gives CASSPPAGPSSYNEQFF. The rearrangement links TRBV6-6 to TRBJ2-1, with a tentative D call TRBD2 (6 bases). Germline V gene data show CDR1 as MNHNY and CDR2 as SVGAGI (reference sequence). The CDR3 is 17 residues long. Between the trimmed V and J ends, which lost 5 bases and 0 bases, there was a span of 17 bases.

J is TRBJ2-7 and V is TRBV2, with TRBD2 matching over 11 bases. The CDR3 runs to 15 residues. CDR1 SNHLY and CDR2 FYNNEI come from the germline V gene. J gave up 4 bases and V 2 bases, and 4 bases lay outside the gene matches. The CDR3 sequence is CASSESASGGYEQYF. CDR3 coding DNA: TGTGCCAGCAGTGAATCGGCTAGCGGGGGGTACGAGCAGTACTTC.